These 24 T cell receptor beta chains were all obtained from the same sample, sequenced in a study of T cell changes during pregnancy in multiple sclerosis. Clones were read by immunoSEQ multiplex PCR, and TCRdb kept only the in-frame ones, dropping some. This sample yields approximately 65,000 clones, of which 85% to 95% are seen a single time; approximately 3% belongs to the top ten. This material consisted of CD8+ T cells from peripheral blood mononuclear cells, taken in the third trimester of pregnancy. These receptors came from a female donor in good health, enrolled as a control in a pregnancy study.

CDR3 coding DNA: TGTGCCAGCAGTCCCACTCCGCAGGGCCTCGTCTATGGCTACACCTTC. This gives the protein CASSPTPQGLVYGYTF. The chain combines TRBV27 with TRBJ1-2; the D gene is possibly TRBD1 (5 bases). This CDR3 region has 16 residues. Germline V gives CDR1 MNHEY, CDR2 SMNVEV (reference sequence). Between the trimmed V and J ends, which lost 5 bases and 4 bases, there was a span of 20 bases.

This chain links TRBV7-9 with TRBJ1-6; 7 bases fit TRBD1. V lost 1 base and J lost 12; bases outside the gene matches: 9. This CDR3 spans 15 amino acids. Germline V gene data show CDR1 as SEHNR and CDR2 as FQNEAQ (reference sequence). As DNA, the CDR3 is TGTGCCAGCAGCTTAGGCATGACACACAGGGGACCCCTCCACTTT. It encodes CASSLGMTHRGPLHF.

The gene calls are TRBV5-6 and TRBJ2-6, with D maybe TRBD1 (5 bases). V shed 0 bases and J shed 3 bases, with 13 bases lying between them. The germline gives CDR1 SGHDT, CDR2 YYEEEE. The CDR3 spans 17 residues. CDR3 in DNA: TGTGCCAGCAGCTTGGCCTTTTTACAGGATGGGGCCAACGTCCTGACTTTC. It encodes CASSLAFLQDGANVLTF.

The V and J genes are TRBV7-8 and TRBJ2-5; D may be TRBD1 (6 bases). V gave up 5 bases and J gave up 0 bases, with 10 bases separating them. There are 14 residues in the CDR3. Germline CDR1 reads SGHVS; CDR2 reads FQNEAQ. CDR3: CASSPRTDQETQYF. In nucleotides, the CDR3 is TGTGCCAGCAGCCCAAGGACAGACCAAGAGACCCAGTACTTC.

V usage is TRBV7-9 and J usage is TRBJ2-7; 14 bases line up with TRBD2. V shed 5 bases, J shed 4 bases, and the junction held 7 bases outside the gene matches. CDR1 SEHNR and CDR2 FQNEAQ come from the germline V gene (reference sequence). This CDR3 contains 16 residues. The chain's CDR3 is CASSPPTSGGAYEQYF. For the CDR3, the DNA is TGTGCCAGCAGCCCACCGACTAGCGGGGGGGCGTACGAGCAGTACTTC.

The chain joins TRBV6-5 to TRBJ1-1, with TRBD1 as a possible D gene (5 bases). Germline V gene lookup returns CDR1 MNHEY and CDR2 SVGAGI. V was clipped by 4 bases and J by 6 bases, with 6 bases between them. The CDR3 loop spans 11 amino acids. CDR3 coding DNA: TGTGCCAGCAGTTCGACAGCTGAAGCTTTCTTT. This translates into CASSSTAEAFF.

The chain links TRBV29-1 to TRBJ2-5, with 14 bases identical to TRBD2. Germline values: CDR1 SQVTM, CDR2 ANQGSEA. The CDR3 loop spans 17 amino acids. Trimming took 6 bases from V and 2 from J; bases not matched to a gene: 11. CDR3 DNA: TGCAGCGTCCTCCCGAGGACTAGCGGGGGGCTTCAAGAGACCCAGTACTTC. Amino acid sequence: CSVLPRTSGGLQETQYF.

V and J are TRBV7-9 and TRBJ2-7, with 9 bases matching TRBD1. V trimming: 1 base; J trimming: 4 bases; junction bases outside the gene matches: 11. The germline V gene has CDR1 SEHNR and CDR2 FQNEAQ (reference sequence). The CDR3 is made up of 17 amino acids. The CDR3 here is CASSLGGLGQGPYEQYF. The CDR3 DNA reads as TGTGCCAGCAGCTTAGGGGGTTTGGGACAGGGCCCATACGAGCAGTACTTC.

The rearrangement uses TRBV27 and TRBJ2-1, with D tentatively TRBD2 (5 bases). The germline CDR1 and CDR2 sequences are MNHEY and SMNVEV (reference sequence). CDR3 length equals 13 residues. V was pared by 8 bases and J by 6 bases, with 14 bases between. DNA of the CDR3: TGTGCCAGCCGTACGGGGTTTACCAATGAGCAGTTCTTC. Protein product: CASRTGFTNEQFF.

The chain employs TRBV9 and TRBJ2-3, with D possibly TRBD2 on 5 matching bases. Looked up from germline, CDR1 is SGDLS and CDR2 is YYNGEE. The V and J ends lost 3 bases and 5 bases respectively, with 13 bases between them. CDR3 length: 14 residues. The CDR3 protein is CASSDGVLGDTQYF. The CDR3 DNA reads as TGTGCCAGCAGCGACGGGGTTCTAGGAGATACGCAGTATTTT.

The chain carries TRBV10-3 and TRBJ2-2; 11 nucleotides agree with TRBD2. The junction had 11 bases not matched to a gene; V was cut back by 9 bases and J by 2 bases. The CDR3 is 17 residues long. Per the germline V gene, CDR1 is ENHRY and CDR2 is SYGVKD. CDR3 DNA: TGTGCCATGGGAGAACGACTAGCGGGGTCAAACACCGGGGAGCTGTTTTTT. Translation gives CAMGERLAGSNTGELFF.

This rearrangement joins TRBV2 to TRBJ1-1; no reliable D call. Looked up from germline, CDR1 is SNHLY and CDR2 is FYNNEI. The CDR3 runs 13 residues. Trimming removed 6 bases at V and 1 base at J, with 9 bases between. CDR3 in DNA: TGTGCCAGCAGGACAACACGGAACACTGAAGCTTTCTTT. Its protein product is CASRTTRNTEAFF.

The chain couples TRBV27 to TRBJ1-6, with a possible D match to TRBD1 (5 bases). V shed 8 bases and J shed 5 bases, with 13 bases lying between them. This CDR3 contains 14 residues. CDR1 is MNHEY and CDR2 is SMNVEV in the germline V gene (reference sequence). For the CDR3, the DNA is TGTGCCAGCCAAGTGGCGGGGCATAATTCACCCCTCCACTTT. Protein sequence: CASQVAGHNSPLHF.

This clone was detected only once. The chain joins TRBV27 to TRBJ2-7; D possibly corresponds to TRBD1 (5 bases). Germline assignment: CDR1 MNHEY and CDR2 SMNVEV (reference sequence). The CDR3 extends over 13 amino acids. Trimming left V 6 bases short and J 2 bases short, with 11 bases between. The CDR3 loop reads CASRVDSPYEQYF. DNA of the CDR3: TGTGCCAGCAGAGTAGACAGCCCCTACGAGCAGTACTTC.

The CDR3 is CASSVASGSTEAFF. CDR3 DNA sequence: TGTGCCAGCAGCGTAGCAAGTGGGAGCACTGAAGCTTTCTTT. The V call is TRBV9, the J call TRBJ1-1, with D hard to call. V was clipped by 0 bases and J by 4 bases, with 10 bases between them. The CDR3 spans 14 residues. Germline V gives CDR1 SGDLS, CDR2 YYNGEE.

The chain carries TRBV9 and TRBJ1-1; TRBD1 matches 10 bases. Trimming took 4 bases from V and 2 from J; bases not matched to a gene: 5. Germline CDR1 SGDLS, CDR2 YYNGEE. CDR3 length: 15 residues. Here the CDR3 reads CASSTTGGRNTEAFF. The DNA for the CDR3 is TGTGCCAGCAGCACGACAGGGGGCCGTAACACTGAAGCTTTCTTT.

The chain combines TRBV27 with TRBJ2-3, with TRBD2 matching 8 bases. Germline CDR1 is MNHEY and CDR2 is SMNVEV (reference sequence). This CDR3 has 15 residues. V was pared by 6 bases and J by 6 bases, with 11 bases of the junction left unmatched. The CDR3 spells CASSDRGGRGDTQYF. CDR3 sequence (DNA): TGTGCCAGCAGCGACCGCGGGGGGCGGGGGGATACGCAGTATTTT.

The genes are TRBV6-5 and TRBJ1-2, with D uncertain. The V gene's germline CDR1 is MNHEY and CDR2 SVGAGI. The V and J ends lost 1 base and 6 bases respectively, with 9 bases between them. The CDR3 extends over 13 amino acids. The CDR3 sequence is CASSYWSVDGYTF. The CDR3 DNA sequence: TGTGCCAGCAGTTACTGGTCAGTGGATGGCTACACCTTC.

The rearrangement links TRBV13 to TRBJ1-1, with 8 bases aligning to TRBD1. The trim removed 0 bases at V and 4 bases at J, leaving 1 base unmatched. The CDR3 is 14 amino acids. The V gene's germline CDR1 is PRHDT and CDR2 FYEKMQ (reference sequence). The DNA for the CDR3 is TGTGCCAGCAGCTTAGGGACAGGGGTCACTGAAGCTTTCTTT. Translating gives CASSLGTGVTEAFF.

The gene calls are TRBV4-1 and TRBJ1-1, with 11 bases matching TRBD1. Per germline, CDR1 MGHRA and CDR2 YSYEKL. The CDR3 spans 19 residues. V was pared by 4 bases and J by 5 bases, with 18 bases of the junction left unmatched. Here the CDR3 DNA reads TGCGCCAGCAGCCGGATAGTTACGGGACAGGGGGGTCCCGGGACTGAAGCTTTCTTT. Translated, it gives CASSRIVTGQGGPGTEAFF.

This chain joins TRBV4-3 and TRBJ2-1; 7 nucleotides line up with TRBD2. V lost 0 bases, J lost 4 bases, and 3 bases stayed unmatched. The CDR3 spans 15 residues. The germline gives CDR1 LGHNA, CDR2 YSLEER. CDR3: CASSQDSGGYNEQFF. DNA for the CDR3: TGCGCCAGCAGCCAAGACTCGGGGGGATACAATGAGCAGTTCTTC.

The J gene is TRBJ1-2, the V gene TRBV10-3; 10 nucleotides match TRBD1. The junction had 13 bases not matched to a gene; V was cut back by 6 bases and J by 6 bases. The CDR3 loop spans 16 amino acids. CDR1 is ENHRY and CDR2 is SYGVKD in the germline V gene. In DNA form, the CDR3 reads TGTGCCATCAGGACAGACAGGGGGCGCGCTGGTGATGGCTACACCTTC. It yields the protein CAIRTDRGRAGDGYTF.

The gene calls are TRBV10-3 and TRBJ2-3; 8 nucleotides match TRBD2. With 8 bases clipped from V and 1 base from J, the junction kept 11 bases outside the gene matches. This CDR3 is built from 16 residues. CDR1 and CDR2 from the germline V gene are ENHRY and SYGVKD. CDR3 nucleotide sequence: TGTGCCATCGAAATCAGCGGGGGTGACGGCACAGATACGCAGTATTTT. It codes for CAIEISGGDGTDTQYF.

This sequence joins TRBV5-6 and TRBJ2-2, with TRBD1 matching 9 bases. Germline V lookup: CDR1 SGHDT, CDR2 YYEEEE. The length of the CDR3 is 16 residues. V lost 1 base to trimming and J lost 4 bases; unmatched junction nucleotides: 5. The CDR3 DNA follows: TGTGCCAGCAGCTTGATCACAGGGGGCTTCACCGGGGAGCTGTTTTTT. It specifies CASSLITGGFTGELFF.